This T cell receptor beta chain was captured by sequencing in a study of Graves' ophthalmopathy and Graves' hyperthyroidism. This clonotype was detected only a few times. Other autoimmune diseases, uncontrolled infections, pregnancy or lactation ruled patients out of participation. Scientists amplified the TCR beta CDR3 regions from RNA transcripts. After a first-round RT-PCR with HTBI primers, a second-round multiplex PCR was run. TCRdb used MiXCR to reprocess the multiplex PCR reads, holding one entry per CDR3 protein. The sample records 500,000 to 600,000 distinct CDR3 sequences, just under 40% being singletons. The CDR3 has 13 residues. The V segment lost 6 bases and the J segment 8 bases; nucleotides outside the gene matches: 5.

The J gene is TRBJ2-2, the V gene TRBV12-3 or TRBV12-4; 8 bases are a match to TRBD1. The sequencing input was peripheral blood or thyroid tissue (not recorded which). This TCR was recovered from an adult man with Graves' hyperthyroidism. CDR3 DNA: TGTGCCAGCAGCCAAGGACAGGGTGGGGAGCTGTTTTTT. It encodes CASSQGQGGELFF.